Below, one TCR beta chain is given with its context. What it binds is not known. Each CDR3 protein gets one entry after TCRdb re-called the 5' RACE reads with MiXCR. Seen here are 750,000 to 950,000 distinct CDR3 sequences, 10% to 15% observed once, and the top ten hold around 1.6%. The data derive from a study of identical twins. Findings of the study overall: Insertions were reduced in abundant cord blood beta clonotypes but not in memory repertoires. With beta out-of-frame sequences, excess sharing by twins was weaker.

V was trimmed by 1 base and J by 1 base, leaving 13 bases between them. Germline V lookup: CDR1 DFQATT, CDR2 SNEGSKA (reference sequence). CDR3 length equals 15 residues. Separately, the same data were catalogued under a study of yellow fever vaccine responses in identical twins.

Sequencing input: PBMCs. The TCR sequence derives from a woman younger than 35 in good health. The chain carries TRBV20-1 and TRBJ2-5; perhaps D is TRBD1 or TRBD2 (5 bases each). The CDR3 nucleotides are TGCAGTGCTAGAGGGTCCGGGGACGGCCAAGAGACCCAGTACTTC. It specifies CSARGSGDGQETQYF.